Listed below are T cell receptor beta chains from one sample, sequenced in a study of blood T cell repertoires in COVID-19. TCRdb's table, derived via immunoSEQ multiplex PCR, lists solely in-frame clones and lacks some. The data show 210,000 or so clones, roughly 94% seen once. Sequencing was performed on peripheral blood. These receptors all stem from a man under 40 with acute or convalescent COVID-19. CDR3s include the opening cysteine and the closing phenylalanine or tryptophan. The D gene is left open where the match is weak. Expanded clones get a size class; other rows say once, few or many, or leave the size out.

>.|.|TRBJ1-1|TRBV6-6
CASLERSNTEAFF
TGTGCCAGCCTAGAGAGATCCAACACTGAAGCTTTCTTT
>.|.|TRBJ2-2|TRBV5-1
CASILIPGRAGELFF
TGCGCCAGCATCCTTATACCTGGGAGAGCCGGGGAGCTGTTTTTT
>.|.|TRBJ1-3|TRBV6-5
CASSYSSRGGNTIYF
TGTGCCAGCAGTTACTCGTCTAGGGGTGGAAACACCATATATTTT
>.|.|TRBJ2-1|TRBV12-3/TRBV12-4
CASSPTGYEQFF
TGTGCCAGCTCCCCGACAGGCTATGAGCAGTTCTTC
>TRBD2|.|TRBJ2-7|TRBV13
CASKASGGSSYEQYF
TGTGCCAGCAAGGCCTCGGGCGGGAGCTCCTACGAGCAGTACTTC
>.|.|TRBJ1-5|TRBV27
CASTLSNQPQHF
TGTGCCAGCACCCTAAGCAATCAGCCCCAGCATTTT
>TRBD1|.|TRBJ1-1|TRBV5-6
CASSLAGQGVTEAFF
TGTGCCAGCAGCTTGGCCGGACAGGGGGTAACTGAAGCTTTCTTT
>TRBD2|.|TRBJ2-7|TRBV9
CASSVSPGTNYEQYF
TGTGCCAGCAGCGTCAGCCCCGGGACTAACTACGAGCAGTACTTC
>.|.|TRBJ1-2|TRBV4-2
CASSQDGKGGYGYTF
TGTGCCAGCAGCCAAGATGGAAAAGGGGGCTATGGCTACACCTTC
>.|.|TRBJ1-6|TRBV28
CASSLESLGSSYNSPLHF
TGTGCCAGCAGTTTAGAGTCGTTGGGGAGCTCCTATAATTCACCCCTCCACTTT
>TRBD2|.|TRBJ2-2|TRBV13
CASSRLAGGSNTGELFF
TGTGCCAGCAGTCGACTAGCGGGGGGCTCGAACACCGGGGAGCTGTTTTTT
>.|.|TRBJ2-1|TRBV11-1
CASSKRRGQVNEQFF
TGTGCCAGCAGCAAACGAAGGGGACAAGTCAATGAGCAGTTCTTC
>.|.|TRBJ2-1|TRBV29-1
CSVEGGKTSYNEQFF
TGCAGCGTTGAAGGCGGGAAGACCTCGTACAATGAGCAGTTCTTC
>.|once|TRBJ2-1|TRBV27
CASSFLSSYNEQFF
TGTGCCAGCAGTTTCCTCAGCTCCTACAATGAGCAGTTCTTC
>.|.|TRBJ2-7|TRBV6-5
CASREGASYEQYF
TGTGCCAGTCGGGAGGGGGCTTCCTACGAGCAGTACTTC
>TRBD1|.|TRBJ1-1|TRBV30
CAWSPGQGRRETEAFF
TGTGCCTGGAGTCCAGGACAGGGGAGGAGAGAAACTGAAGCTTTCTTT
>TRBD2|.|TRBJ2-3|TRBV29-1
CSVGLAGGDTQYF
TGCAGCGTTGGACTAGCGGGAGGAGATACGCAGTATTTT
>TRBD2|.|TRBJ2-5|TRBV5-6
CASSLGLAGDGGETQYF
TGTGCCAGCAGCTTGGGCCTAGCGGGAGATGGGGGTGAGACCCAGTACTTC